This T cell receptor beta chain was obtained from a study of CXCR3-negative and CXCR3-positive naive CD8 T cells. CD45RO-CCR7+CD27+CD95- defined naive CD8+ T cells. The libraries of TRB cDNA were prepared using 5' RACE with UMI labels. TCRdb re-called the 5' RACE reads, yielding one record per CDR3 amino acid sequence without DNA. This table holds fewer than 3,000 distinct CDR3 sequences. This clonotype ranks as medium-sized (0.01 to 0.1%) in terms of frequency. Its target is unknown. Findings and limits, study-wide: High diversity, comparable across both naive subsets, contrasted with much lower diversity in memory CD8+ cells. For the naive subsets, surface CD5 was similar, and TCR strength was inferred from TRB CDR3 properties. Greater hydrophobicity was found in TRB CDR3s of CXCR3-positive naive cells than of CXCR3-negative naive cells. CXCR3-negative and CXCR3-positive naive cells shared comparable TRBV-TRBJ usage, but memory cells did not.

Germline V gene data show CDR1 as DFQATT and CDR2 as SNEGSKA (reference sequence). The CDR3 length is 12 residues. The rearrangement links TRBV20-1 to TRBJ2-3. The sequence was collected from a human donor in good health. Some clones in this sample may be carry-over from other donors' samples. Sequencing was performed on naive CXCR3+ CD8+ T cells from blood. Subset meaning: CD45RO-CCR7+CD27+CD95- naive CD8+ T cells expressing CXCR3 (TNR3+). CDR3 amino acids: CSAEVPGDTQYF.